The present T cell receptor beta chain was sequenced within a study of blood T cell repertoires in COVID-19. Whole-study context: Sites across the United States, Italy and Spain contributed samples from acute and convalescent COVID-19. PBMCs, B-cell-depleted T cells, or T cells were the source of the cDNA or gDNA that made up the material.

Trimming removed 1 base at V and 0 bases at J, with 4 bases between. CDR1 is LNHDA, CDR2 SQIVND, per germline (reference sequence). This CDR3 spans 15 amino acids. As handled by the study authors: Nucleated cell number was recorded as an estimate derived from reference gene primer amplification. Method: immunoSEQ multiplex PCR; TCRdb's copy keeps in-frame clones and lacks some. Clone size and the V and J calls come from that table; the DNA yielded D and trimming. The sample lists about 220,000 clones; roughly 84% were seen once. The sequencing sample was made of peripheral blood. This chain links TRBV19 with TRBJ2-6, with D unclear. The clonotype originates from a man aged 25 to 40 with active or convalescent COVID-19. The CDR3 protein is CASSIAVSGANVLTF. CDR3 coding DNA: TGTGCCAGTAGTATAGCAGTCTCTGGGGCCAACGTCCTGACTTTC.